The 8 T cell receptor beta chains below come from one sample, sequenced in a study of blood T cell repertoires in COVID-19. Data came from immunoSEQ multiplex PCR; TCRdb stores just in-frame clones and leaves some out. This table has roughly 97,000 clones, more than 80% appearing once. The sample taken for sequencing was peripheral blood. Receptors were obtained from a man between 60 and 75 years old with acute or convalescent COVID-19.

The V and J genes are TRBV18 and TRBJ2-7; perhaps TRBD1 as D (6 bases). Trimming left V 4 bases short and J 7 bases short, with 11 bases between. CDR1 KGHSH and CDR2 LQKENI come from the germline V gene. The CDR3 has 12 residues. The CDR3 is CASSHRVGEQYV. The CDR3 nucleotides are TGTGCCAGCTCACACAGGGTTGGGGAGCAGTACGTC.

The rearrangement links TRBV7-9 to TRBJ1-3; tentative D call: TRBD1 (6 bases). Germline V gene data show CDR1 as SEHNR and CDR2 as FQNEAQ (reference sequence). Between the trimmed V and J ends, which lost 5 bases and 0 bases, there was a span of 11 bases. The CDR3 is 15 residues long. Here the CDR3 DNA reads TGTGCCAGCAGCCTTAGGGGGGGCTCTGGAAACACCATATATTTT. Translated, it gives CASSLRGGSGNTIYF.

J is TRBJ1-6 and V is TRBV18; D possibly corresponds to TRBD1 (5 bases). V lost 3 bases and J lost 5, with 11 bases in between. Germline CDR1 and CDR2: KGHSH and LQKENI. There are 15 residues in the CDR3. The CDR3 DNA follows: TGTGCCAGCTCACCGTTCGACAGTAATAATTCACCCCTCCACTTT. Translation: CASSPFDSNNSPLHF.

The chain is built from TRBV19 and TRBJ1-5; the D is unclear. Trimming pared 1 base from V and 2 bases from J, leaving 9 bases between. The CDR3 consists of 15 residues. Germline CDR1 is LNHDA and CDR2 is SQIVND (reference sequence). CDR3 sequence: CASSIAQARNQPQHF. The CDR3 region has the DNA TGTGCCAGTAGTATAGCCCAGGCCCGCAATCAGCCCCAGCATTTT.

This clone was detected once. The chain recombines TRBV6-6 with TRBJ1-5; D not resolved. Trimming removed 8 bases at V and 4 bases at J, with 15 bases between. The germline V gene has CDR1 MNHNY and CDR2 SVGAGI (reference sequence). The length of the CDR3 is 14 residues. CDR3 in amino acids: CASGDQVGNQPQHF. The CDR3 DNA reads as TGTGCCAGCGGTGATCAGGTCGGAAATCAGCCCCAGCATTTT.

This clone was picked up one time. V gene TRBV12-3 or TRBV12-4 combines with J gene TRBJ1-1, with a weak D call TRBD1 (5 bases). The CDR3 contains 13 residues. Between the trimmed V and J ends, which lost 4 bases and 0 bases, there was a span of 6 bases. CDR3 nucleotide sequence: TGTGCCAGCAGTTACAGGTTGAACACTGAAGCTTTCTTT. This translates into CASSYRLNTEAFF.

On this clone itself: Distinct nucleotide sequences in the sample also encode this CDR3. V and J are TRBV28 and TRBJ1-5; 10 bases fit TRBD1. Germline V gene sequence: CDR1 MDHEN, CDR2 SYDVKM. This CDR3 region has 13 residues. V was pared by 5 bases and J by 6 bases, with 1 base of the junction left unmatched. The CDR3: CASSRTGGQPQHF. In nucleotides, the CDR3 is TGTGCCAGCAGTCGGACAGGGGGTCAGCCCCAGCATTTT.

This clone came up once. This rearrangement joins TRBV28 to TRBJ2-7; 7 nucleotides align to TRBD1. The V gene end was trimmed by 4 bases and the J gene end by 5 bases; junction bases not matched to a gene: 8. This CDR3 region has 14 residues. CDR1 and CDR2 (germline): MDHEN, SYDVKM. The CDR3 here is CASSSGDRANEQYV. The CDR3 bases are TGTGCCAGCAGTTCCGGCGACAGGGCCAACGAGCAGTACGTC.